The next 2 T cell receptor beta chains were all read from a single sample in a study of CXCR3-negative and CXCR3-positive naive CD8 T cells. Study findings and constraints: CXCR3-negative naive cells had less hydrophobic TRB CDR3s than did CXCR3-positive naive cells.

All TRB cDNA libraries came from 5' RACE performed with UMI labels. Reanalyzing the 5' RACE reads, TCRdb keeps one entry per CDR3 protein, without DNA. This sample's clone table lists about 98,000 distinct CDR3 sequences. For these TCRs, the target antigens are not known. The sequenced sample consisted of naive CXCR3+ CD8+ T cells from blood. Subset denoted: CD45RO-CCR7+CD27+CD95- naive CD8+ T cells expressing CXCR3 (TNR3+). These receptors came from a human donor in good health. Some clones in this sample may be carry-over from other donors' samples.

The chain is built from TRBV11-3 and TRBJ1-1. The germline V gene has CDR1 SGHNT and CDR2 YENEEA. The CDR3 extends over 15 amino acids. CDR3 sequence reads: CASSQQLGLNTEAFF.

CDR3 loop: CASSEQRASTTDTQYF. The J gene is TRBJ2-3, the V gene TRBV9; TCRdb gives TRBD1 as the D gene, but with no DNA this cannot be confirmed. Germline V gene lookup returns CDR1 SGDLS and CDR2 YYNGEE. The CDR3 runs to 16 residues.